The clone carrying this T cell receptor beta chain has more than one count but fewer than ten. Its antigen is unidentified. The trim removed 4 bases at V and 2 bases at J, leaving 12 bases unmatched. Germline values: CDR1 SGHNT, CDR2 YYREEE (reference sequence). This CDR3 spans 17 amino acids. Previously described methods and listed TCR primers were employed for the bulk TCR libraries. TCRdb reprocessed the PCR reads via MiXCR and lists one record per CDR3 protein. The top ten hold under 2% of the sample, which has approximately 54,000 distinct CDR3 sequences, under 30% seen once. The data are from a study of molecular identifiers for immune sequencing clone quantification. The study's findings and limits: Spiked Jurkat TCR RNA originating from one cell could reportedly be identified amid about a million naive cells.

This clonotype was obtained from a human donor in good health. Some libraries in this study had Jurkat cell RNA spiked in. Specimen: naive CD8+ T cells from blood, with Jurkat cell RNA spiked in. Described subset: FACS-sorted CD8+CD4-CCR7+CD45RA+ naive T cells. The chain is built from TRBV5-4 and TRBJ2-3, with 8 bases matching TRBD1. CDR3: CASSLLPGQDITDTQYF. As DNA, the CDR3 is TGTGCCAGCAGCCTACTTCCGGGACAGGACATCACAGATACGCAGTATTTT.